This passage covers 15 T cell receptor beta chains from one sample sequenced in a study of shared clonotypes between healthy human individuals. TCRdb's copy holds only in-frame clones and misses some; the assay was immunoSEQ multiplex PCR. Here the sample spans approximately 2.4 million clones, approximately 96% being singletons. Sequencing input: naive CD4+ T cells sorted from blood. Subset: CD45RA+ positively selected. These receptors all come from a man between 18 and 35 years old in good health.

CDR3 DNA sequence: TGTGCCAGTAGTATCGGAGGGGCCGGTCGCCAAGAGACCCAGTACTTC. This encodes CASSIGGAGRQETQYF. The gene calls are TRBV19 and TRBJ2-5; D might be TRBD2 (6 bases). The length of the CDR3 is 16 residues. Between the trimmed V and J ends, which lost 3 bases and 1 base, there was a span of 15 bases. CDR1 and CDR2 from the germline V gene are LNHDA and SQIVND (reference sequence).

This clone appeared once. The chain employs TRBV28 and TRBJ1-3; the match to TRBD1 covers 7 bases. There are 12 residues in the CDR3. V trimming: 7 bases; J trimming: 14 bases; junction bases outside the gene matches: 11. Germline CDR1 is MDHEN and CDR2 is SYDVKM. CDR3 sequence reads: CASTNRQGPVYF. In DNA form, the CDR3 reads TGTGCCAGCACCAACCGACAGGGACCCGTATATTTT. Based on the CDR3 plus reference TRBV28 and TRBJ1-3, the full variable domain is DVKVTQSSRYLVKRTGEKVFLECVQDMDHENMFWYRQDPGLGLRLIYFSYDVKMKEKGDIPEGYSVSREKKERFSLILESASTNQTSMYLCASTNRQGPVYFGEGSWLTVV.

In nucleotides, the CDR3 is TGTGCCAGGAGGCAAGGAGGGCCTCAAACCGGGGAGCTGTTTTTT. Translating it yields CARRQGGPQTGELFF. The chain employs TRBV5-3 and TRBJ2-2; weak D call: TRBD2 (6 bases). TRBV5-3 qualifies as an ORF whose function is uncertain. The ends were cut back, 8 bases at V and 5 bases at J, with 19 bases in the middle. This CDR3 region has 15 residues.

The gene calls are TRBV30 and TRBJ2-7; D unclear. The CDR3 consists of 11 residues. Germline CDR1 and CDR2: GTSNPN and SVGIG (reference sequence). V gave up 1 base and J gave up 3 bases, with 4 bases separating them. The CDR3 loop reads CAWSDYYEQYF. CDR3 in DNA: TGTGCCTGGAGTGACTACTACGAGCAGTACTTC.

This chain joins TRBV19 and TRBJ2-6; D ambiguous. Germline CDR1 is LNHDA and CDR2 is SQIVND (reference sequence). The CDR3 loop spans 16 amino acids. Trimming removed 5 bases at V and 4 bases at J, with 15 bases between. The CDR3 sequence: CASSPTTGGGANVLTF. The CDR3 DNA follows: TGTGCCAGTAGTCCTACGACGGGTGGAGGGGCCAACGTCCTGACTTTC.

About this clone itself: At the DNA level, this CDR3 is encoded by other sequences in the same sample as well. This sequence joins TRBV11-2 and TRBJ2-5; 7 bases agree with TRBD2. J was trimmed by 2 bases and V by 5 bases; bases with no gene match: 2. Germline V CDR1 and CDR2: SGHAT, FQNNGV. There are 13 residues in the CDR3. The CDR3 loop reads CASSRGRQETQYF. For the CDR3, the DNA is TGTGCCAGCAGCCGCGGGAGACAAGAGACCCAGTACTTC. Together with reference TRBV11-2 and TRBJ2-5, the CDR3 gives the full variable domain: EAGVAQSPRYKIIEKRQSVAFWCNPISGHATLYWYQQILGQGPKLLIQFQNNGVVDDSQLPKDRFSAERLKGVDSTLKIQPAKLEDSAVYLCASSRGRQETQYFGPGTRLLVL.

This chain connects TRBV7-2 to TRBJ1-2, with 7 bases that match TRBD1. From germline, CDR1 is SGHTA and CDR2 FQGNSA. This CDR3 is 15 amino acids long. V lost 4 bases to trimming and J lost 3 bases; unmatched junction nucleotides: 8. The CDR3 protein is CASSSRTGLDYGYTF. The CDR3 DNA sequence: TGTGCCAGCAGCTCACGGACAGGTCTCGACTATGGCTACACCTTC.

Turning to this clone: The sample holds other DNA sequences that translate to the same CDR3. The chain uses TRBV5-1 and TRBJ2-7; tentatively, D is TRBD1 (8 bases). The CDR3 is 15 amino acids. The germline gives CDR1 SGHRS, CDR2 YFSETQ. With 4 bases removed from V and 2 bases from J, the gap between germline ends came to 16 bases. The CDR3 loop is CASSPGQGGTYEQYF. CDR3 coding DNA: TGCGCCAGCAGCCCTGGACAGGGAGGGACCTACGAGCAGTACTTC.

This clone was picked up a small number of times. This chain links TRBV30 with TRBJ1-1, with unresolved D. V lost 8 bases to trimming and J lost 5 bases, with 9 bases between them. The CDR3 consists of 10 residues. Germline lookup yields CDR1 GTSNPN and CDR2 SVGIG (reference sequence). As DNA, the CDR3 is TGTGCCGCGCTGAGGACTGAAGCTTTCTTT. This sequence encodes CAALRTEAFF.

This chain uses TRBV7-2 with TRBJ1-2; TRBD1 matches 10 bases. Germline CDR1 is SGHTA and CDR2 is FQGNSA. V lost 2 bases, J lost 6 bases, and 9 bases stayed unmatched. The CDR3 covers 16 residues. The CDR3 reads CASSLRRTGGDHGYTF. CDR3 coding DNA: TGTGCCAGCAGCTTAAGACGGACAGGGGGAGATCATGGCTACACCTTC.

A single count supports this clone. This chain connects TRBV6-6 to TRBJ1-1; D is possibly TRBD1 (5 bases). The CDR3 is 12 amino acids. V was cut by 8 bases and J by 4 bases, with 11 bases left in between. CDR1 and CDR2 from the germline V gene are MNHNY and SVGAGI (reference sequence). In nucleotides, the CDR3 is TGTGCCAGCGGGGGGTTTTTCACTGAAGCTTTCTTT. Amino acids: CASGGFFTEAFF.

The chain links TRBV6-1 to TRBJ2-3; D not certain. CDR1 is MNHNS, CDR2 SASEGT, per germline. V was cut by 2 bases and J by 10 bases, with 16 bases left in between. The CDR3 has 14 residues. The CDR3: CASSEQRYPPSQYF. CDR3 nucleotides: TGTGCCAGCAGTGAACAGAGATACCCTCCATCGCAGTATTTT.

CDR3 nucleotide sequence: TGTGCCAGCAGTGAACCTCCGCGGGTCAATATCTATGGCTACACCTTC. Translated: CASSEPPRVNIYGYTF. The chain joins TRBV6-1 to TRBJ1-2, with D uncertain. V was shortened by 2 bases and J by 4 bases, with 17 bases between the two germline ends. The CDR3 covers 16 residues. Germline CDR1 MNHNS, CDR2 SASEGT.

The rearrangement links TRBV25-1 to TRBJ2-5; 12 bases are a match to TRBD2. The CDR3 runs 15 residues. The germline V gene encodes CDR1 MGHDK and CDR2 SYGVNS. J was trimmed by 5 bases and V by 6 bases; bases with no gene match: 7. For the CDR3, the DNA is TGTGCCAGCAGCGCTAGCGGGGGGGCCCGGGAGACCCAGTACTTC. Amino acids: CASSASGGARETQYF.

This chain links TRBV18 with TRBJ1-1; D is ambiguous. Germline CDR1 reads KGHSH; CDR2 reads LQKENI. The CDR3 is made up of 13 amino acids. V shed 3 bases and J shed 2 bases, with 7 bases lying between them. The CDR3, as DNA: TGTGCCAGCTCACCGACTGACAACACTGAAGCTTTCTTT. Protein product: CASSPTDNTEAFF.